This T cell receptor beta chain is drawn from a study of blood T cells in healthy people across ages. Looking at the study overall: Per every two T cells, about one barcoded beta molecule was captured by template switching.

Of note for this clonotype: Its target is unknown.

The CDR3 is 16 amino acids. In germline, CDR1 is KGHSH, CDR2 LQKENI. V lost 5 bases and J 4 bases, leaving 15 bases between the germline ends. The second PCR ran about 6 to 12 cycles with a sample-barcoded 5' primer and J-beta primers. TCRdb processed the 5' RACE reads anew with MiXCR; each CDR3 protein has one entry. Here the sample spans 1.5 million to 2 million distinct CDR3 sequences, 49% being singletons. Study-wide results and limits: Changes seen in expanded clonotypes were possibly confounded by donor CMV status left unknown. Older age coincided with a roughly linear decline in TCR beta diversity per million T cells.

The origin of this receptor is a woman in her forties in good health. The chain joins TRBV18 to TRBJ1-6; D perhaps matches TRBD1 (6 bases). The specimen sequenced was blood. The CDR3 DNA follows: TGTGCCAGCTCAGCGTCGACAGGAGGTTATAATTCACCCCTCCACTTT. This gives the protein CASSASTGGYNSPLHF.